This T cell receptor beta chain came from a study of T cell responses to AZD1222 COVID-19 vaccine. TCRdb keeps only in-frame clones here, not all; method: immunoSEQ multiplex PCR. This repertoire shows about 190,000 clones, approximately 91% found once; its top ten account for roughly 0.98%. Study-wide results and limits: Repertoire samples came only from after the peak T cell response.

The CDR3 length is 15 residues. Germline values: CDR1 SGHDN, CDR2 FVKESK. The ends lost 3 bases at V and 0 bases at J; junction bases unmatched: 4. Comments on this clone: The antigen remains undetermined.

The sequence was collected from an adult in good health. The chain uses TRBV14 and TRBJ1-1; 7 bases are shared with TRBD1. This specimen was peripheral blood, taken on day 0 of AZD1222 vaccination. The CDR3 sequence: CASSQRTGLNTEAFF. CDR3 sequence (DNA): TGTGCCAGCAGCCAGCGGACAGGATTGAACACTGAAGCTTTCTTT.